The 13 T cell receptor beta chains reported below all come from one sample, sequenced in a study of OX40 agonist ivuxolimab in advanced cancers. Sequencing used immunoSEQ multiplex PCR; TCRdb keeps in-frame clones, though not all of them. The table includes under 70,000 clones, about 92% detected once. Material: CD4+ or CD8+ T cells sorted from blood, obtained in a trial of the OX40 agonist ivuxolimab. The receptors were gathered from an adult with an advanced solid tumor such as melanoma, head and neck, liver or kidney cancer.

This sequence joins TRBV6-1 and TRBJ2-7, with 15 bases matching TRBD2. The germline V gene encodes CDR1 MNHNS and CDR2 SASEGT. The CDR3 spans 13 residues. Written as DNA, the CDR3 is TGTGGTTCAGGGACGGGACTAGCGGGGGGGCAGTACTTC. Protein sequence: CGSGTGLAGGQYF.

The chain uses TRBV6-1 and TRBJ1-1; no reliable D call. The CDR3 runs to 14 residues. Trimming shortened V by 7 bases and J by 1 base, and 13 bases separated the two germline ends. Per the germline V gene, CDR1 is MNHNS and CDR2 is SASEGT. CDR3 protein: CASNRETRNTEAFF. The CDR3 nucleotides are TGTGCCAGCAACCGAGAGACGCGGAACACTGAAGCTTTCTTT.

The J gene is TRBJ2-1, the V gene TRBV9; 10 bases agree with TRBD2. V lost 4 bases, J lost 8 bases, and 18 bases stayed unmatched. The CDR3 has 18 residues. Germline V gene sequence: CDR1 SGDLS, CDR2 YYNGEE. CDR3 in DNA: TGTGCCAGCAGCAAACTCCCAGCGGGGGGGGATATTTGGCATGAGCAGTTCTTC. Translation gives CASSKLPAGGDIWHEQFF.

Only a few counts were recorded for this clone. This chain uses TRBV27 with TRBJ1-5; D ambiguous. Germline V lookup: CDR1 MNHEY, CDR2 SMNVEV (reference sequence). CDR3 length equals 15 residues. Trimming removed 5 bases at V and 6 bases at J, with 17 bases between. CDR3 sequence reads: CASSRSPGTGQPQHF. CDR3 sequence (DNA): TGTGCCAGCAGTCGAAGTCCAGGTACTGGTCAGCCCCAGCATTTT.

The V call is TRBV5-1, the J call TRBJ2-1; 10 bases are a match to TRBD2. V was clipped by 0 bases and J by 2 bases; unmatched bases: 5. The CDR3 is 17 amino acids. The germline gives CDR1 SGHRS, CDR2 YFSETQ. The chain's CDR3 is CASSLVASGRTYNEQFF. The CDR3 DNA sequence: TGCGCCAGCAGCTTGGTGGCTAGCGGGAGAACCTACAATGAGCAGTTCTTC.

The CDR3 here is CASSDTGDYGYTF. In DNA, the CDR3 is TGCGCCAGCAGTGATACAGGGGACTATGGCTACACCTTC. The chain has TRBV10-2 and TRBJ1-2; 7 bases match TRBD1. CDR3 size: 13 residues. Germline V gene data show CDR1 as WSHSY and CDR2 as SAAADI. Losses at the gene ends were 3 bases for V and 3 bases for J; bases not matched to a gene: 1.

The chain is built from TRBV18 and TRBJ1-2, with D unclear. From germline, CDR1 is KGHSH and CDR2 LQKENI. With 0 bases removed from V and 8 bases from J, the gap between germline ends came to 7 bases. This CDR3 has 12 amino acids. This CDR3 is CASSPPGPGYTF. CDR3 DNA: TGTGCCAGCTCACCACCAGGGCCCGGCTACACCTTC.

This rearrangement joins TRBV9 to TRBJ2-1; 9 bases map to TRBD2. J lost 4 bases, V lost 2 bases, and 4 bases had no gene match. CDR3 length equals 15 residues. CDR1 is SGDLS, CDR2 YYNGEE, per germline. The CDR3 bases are TGTGCCAGCAGCGTTGGACTAGCGTATTACAATGAGCAGTTCTTC. Its protein product is CASSVGLAYYNEQFF.

The chain employs TRBV27 and TRBJ2-7, with D unresolved. Germline V CDR1 and CDR2: MNHEY, SMNVEV (reference sequence). This CDR3 comprises 14 residues. Trimming stripped 4 bases from V and 0 bases from J, with 10 bases between. Here the CDR3 reads CASSSYVGSYEQYF. CDR3 DNA sequence: TGTGCCAGCAGTTCATACGTAGGCTCCTACGAGCAGTACTTC.

The chain couples TRBV5-1 to TRBJ2-1; the match to TRBD1 covers 9 bases. V lost 2 bases, J lost 6 bases, and 6 bases stayed unmatched. Germline lookup yields CDR1 SGHRS and CDR2 YFSETQ. The CDR3 consists of 15 residues. The CDR3 DNA sequence: TGCGCCAGCAGCTTCACAGGGGGCGCGAGCAATGAGCAGTTCTTC. Its protein is CASSFTGGASNEQFF.

The V and J genes are TRBV6-1 and TRBJ2-2; D is possibly TRBD1 (5 bases). The CDR3 consists of 15 residues. The V and J ends lost 7 bases and 2 bases respectively, with 14 bases between them. Germline-derived CDR1 and CDR2 are MNHNS and SASEGT. The CDR3 nucleotides read TGTGCCAGCACTCCGGACATATTCAACACCGGGGAGCTGTTTTTT. It yields the protein CASTPDIFNTGELFF.

As concerns this clone: The same CDR3 also results from other DNA sequences found in this sample. The genes are TRBV6-1 and TRBJ1-1; the D is unclear. Germline V CDR1 and CDR2: MNHNS, SASEGT. V was trimmed by 4 bases and J by 1 base, leaving 7 bases between them. The CDR3 is made up of 13 amino acids. In DNA form, the CDR3 reads TGTGCCAGCAGTGTAAGGGAGAACACTGAAGCTTTCTTT. As protein: CASSVRENTEAFF.

The chain employs TRBV6-5 and TRBJ2-3; D not certain. Germline CDR1 reads MNHEY; CDR2 reads SVGAGI. The CDR3 is made up of 12 amino acids. Deletions cut 7 bases from V and 1 base from J, with 6 bases between. CDR3 sequence reads: CASTGGTDTQYF. The CDR3 DNA sequence: TGTGCCAGCACTGGGGGCACAGATACGCAGTATTTT.